Presented here are 32 T cell receptor beta chains from one specimen sequenced in a study of identical twins. MiXCR, run by TCRdb on the 5' RACE reads, gives a single entry per CDR3 protein. The data hold 1.5 million to 2 million distinct CDR3 sequences, with about 32% observed a single time. Sequencing used cord blood. These receptors were taken from a newborn girl in good health.

For this clonotype: Being one base from a much bigger clone, this may be a read error. The rearrangement links TRBV2 to TRBJ2-7; 7 bases fit TRBD1. This CDR3 is built from 12 residues. After removal of 7 bases from V and 7 bases from J, the junction contained 7 bases not matched to a gene. Germline lookup yields CDR1 SNHLY and CDR2 FYNNEI. In nucleotides, the CDR3 is TGTGCCAGCAACAGGGGACACAATGAGCAGTACTTC. As protein: CASNRGHNEQYF.

The sample holds a few counts of this clonotype. The rearrangement joins TRBV7-2 to TRBJ2-1; D not certain. V gave up 2 bases and J gave up 10 bases, with 9 bases separating them. Germline lookup yields CDR1 SGHTA and CDR2 FQGNSA. This CDR3 contains 12 residues. The CDR3 loop reads CASSLRAFEQFF. CDR3 bases: TGTGCCAGCAGCTTAAGGGCTTTCGAGCAGTTCTTC.

The genes are TRBV6-2 or TRBV6-3 and TRBJ2-5; TRBD2 is a possible D gene (6 bases). CDR3 size: 13 residues. From germline, CDR1 is MNHEY and CDR2 SVGEGT. V was shortened by 9 bases and J by 3 bases, with 14 bases between the two germline ends. CDR3 amino acids: CASSRSGEETQYF. CDR3 coding DNA: TGTGCCAGTAGCAGGTCGGGGGAAGAGACCCAGTACTTC.

Concerning this clonotype: A read error may produce the germline difference seen at one junction end. CDR3 in amino acids: CAGSIATGGGYIQYF. Written as DNA, the CDR3 is TGTGCCGGTAGTATAGCCACAGGGGGCGGATACATTCAGTACTTC. This chain connects TRBV19 to TRBJ2-7; 9 bases agree with TRBD1. The last part of the DNA fits TRBJ2-4 better; the J call may be wrong. The CDR3 has 15 amino acids. Germline CDR1 and CDR2: LNHDA and SQIVND (reference sequence).

Only a few counts were recorded for this clonotype. The rearrangement links TRBV15 to TRBJ2-7, with 8 bases fitting TRBD1. The germline V gene has CDR1 LNHNV and CDR2 YYDKDF (reference sequence). The CDR3 covers 14 residues. With V trimmed by 3 bases and J by 4 bases, 5 bases remained unmatched. The CDR3 nucleotides read TGTGCCACCAGCAGGGACAGGGATCAGTACGAGCAGTACTTC. This gives the protein CATSRDRDQYEQYF.

The V and J genes are TRBV20-1 and TRBJ2-2, with 7 bases fitting TRBD2. The CDR3 covers 16 residues. V was clipped by 1 base and J by 0 bases; unmatched bases: 5. The germline V gene encodes CDR1 DFQATT and CDR2 SNEGSKA (reference sequence). CDR3 region: CSARGSGVANTGELFF. CDR3 sequence (DNA): TGCAGTGCTAGAGGGAGCGGGGTTGCGAACACCGGGGAGCTGTTTTTT.

V is TRBV7-9 and J is TRBJ2-3; tentatively, D is TRBD1 (5 bases). From germline, CDR1 is SEHNR and CDR2 FQNEAQ (reference sequence). There are 16 residues in the CDR3. Deletions cut 3 bases from V and 4 bases from J, with 17 bases between. The CDR3 region has the DNA TGTGCCAGCAGCTTCCAGAGATTAGGGGTCTCAGATACGCAGTATTTT. Protein product: CASSFQRLGVSDTQYF.

A note on this clonotype: Germline and junction disagree at one end, which may indicate a read error. The chain employs TRBV12-3 or TRBV12-4 and TRBJ2-3; D call uncertain. The CDR3 has 15 amino acids. The CDR3 nucleotides are TGTGCCAGCAGTCCGCGATGGATGAGAGCAGATACGCAATATTTT. Translating it yields CASSPRWMRADTQYF.

J is TRBJ1-1 and V is TRBV27, with 7 bases identical to TRBD1. The ends lost 5 bases at V and 5 bases at J; junction bases unmatched: 14. This CDR3 comprises 16 residues. The germline V gene encodes CDR1 MNHEY and CDR2 SMNVEV (reference sequence). For the CDR3, the DNA is TGTGCCAGCAGTCGGATAAAGACAGGGAGGGGGACTGAAGCTTTCTTT. Translation: CASSRIKTGRGTEAFF.

This clonotype was seen only a few times. The J gene is TRBJ1-1, the V gene TRBV20-1; the D gene is possibly TRBD1 (6 bases). The CDR3 is 16 amino acids. Germline CDR1 reads DFQATT; CDR2 reads SNEGSKA (reference sequence). V lost 0 bases, J lost 4 bases, and 18 bases lay in between. The CDR3 spells CSARDNRAVPATEAFF. As DNA, the CDR3 is TGCAGTGCTAGAGACAACAGGGCGGTTCCGGCCACTGAAGCTTTCTTT.

This sequence joins TRBV3-1 and TRBJ2-7; possibly TRBD1 or TRBD2 for D (5 bases each). The V gene lost 0 bases and the J gene lost 2 bases, with 14 bases spanning the gap. CDR3 length: 16 residues. CDR1 is LGHDT and CDR2 is YNNKEL in the germline V gene (reference sequence). CDR3 protein: CASSQDTGRITYEQYF. The CDR3 DNA sequence: TGTGCCAGCAGCCAAGATACGGGACGGATAACCTACGAGCAGTACTTC.

The V gene is TRBV7-9, the J gene TRBJ2-2, with 11 positions matching TRBD2. CDR3 size: 18 residues. Germline CDR1 reads SEHNR; CDR2 reads FQNEAQ (reference sequence). V lost 2 bases and J lost 0; bases outside the gene matches: 5. CDR3 amino acids: CASSLSRTSGSNTGELFF. In DNA form, the CDR3 reads TGTGCCAGCAGCTTATCCCGGACTAGCGGGTCGAACACCGGGGAGCTGTTTTTT.

The gene calls are TRBV5-5 and TRBJ2-7; 10 bases match TRBD2. CDR3 length: 15 amino acids. Per germline, CDR1 SGHKS and CDR2 YYEKEE (reference sequence). V was clipped by 4 bases and J by 1 base; unmatched bases: 5. In nucleotides, the CDR3 is TGTGCCAGCAGCCTCACTAGCGGGAAGTCCTACGAGCAGTACTTC. It is translated as CASSLTSGKSYEQYF.

There are a few counts of this clonotype. V and J are TRBV20-1 and TRBJ2-7, with D possibly TRBD1 on 6 matching bases. V shed 6 bases and J shed 0 bases, with 15 bases lying between them. Germline assignment: CDR1 DFQATT and CDR2 SNEGSKA (reference sequence). The CDR3 has 14 residues. The CDR3 sequence is CSAPTGTNSYEQYF. Written as DNA, the CDR3 is TGCAGTGCCCCGACGGGGACAAACTCCTACGAGCAGTACTTC.

CDR3 DNA: TGCAGTGGGTGGAAGGCTAGCGGGGAGACCCAGTACTTC. Translation gives CSGWKASGETQYF. The gene calls are TRBV20-1 and TRBJ2-5; 8 nucleotides line up with TRBD2. The CDR3 totals 13 residues. CDR1 is DFQATT, CDR2 SNEGSKA, per germline (reference sequence). V gave up 7 bases and J gave up 5 bases; unmatched junction bases: 9.

This chain connects TRBV6-6 to TRBJ1-3; D is unresolved. The CDR3 covers 15 residues. Germline V lookup: CDR1 MNHNY, CDR2 SVGAGI (reference sequence). The V end lost 0 bases, the J end lost 4 bases, and 10 bases lay between the germline ends. As DNA, the CDR3 is TGTGCCAGCAGTTACTCGGGAGGGCAGGGAAACACCATATATTTT. Amino acids: CASSYSGGQGNTIYF.

The chain has TRBV10-3 and TRBJ2-5, with 8 nucleotides matching TRBD2. The V gene end was trimmed by 5 bases and the J gene end by 11 bases; junction bases not matched to a gene: 13. This CDR3 region has 14 residues. The germline gives CDR1 ENHRY, CDR2 SYGVKD. The CDR3 DNA is TGTGCCATCAGTACTAGCGGTCCCTACAATGAGCAGTACTTC. The encoded protein is CAISTSGPYNEQYF.

This clonotype has a count of ten or more. V usage is TRBV7-2 and J usage is TRBJ1-2; D not certain. Trimming pared 3 bases from V and 2 bases from J, leaving 7 bases between. This CDR3 has 13 amino acids. CDR1 SGHTA and CDR2 FQGNSA come from the germline V gene. The DNA for the CDR3 is TGTGCCAGCAGCTTCAAGGAAAACTATGGCTACACCTTC. It specifies CASSFKENYGYTF.

There are a few counts of this clonotype. The V and J genes are TRBV18 and TRBJ2-3; D gene uncertain. V lost 2 bases and J 6 bases, leaving 6 bases between the germline ends. CDR1 is KGHSH, CDR2 LQKENI, per germline. The CDR3 covers 12 residues. The CDR3 loop reads CASSPGMDTQYF. The CDR3 region has the DNA TGTGCCAGCTCACCAGGTATGGATACGCAGTATTTT.

The table lists this clonotype with a few counts. The rearrangement links TRBV20-1 to TRBJ2-5; 12 bases match TRBD2. The CDR3 runs 13 residues. Trimming removed 5 bases from V and 3 bases from J; junction bases left unmatched: 1. Germline loops: CDR1 DFQATT, CDR2 SNEGSKA (reference sequence). Here the CDR3 reads CSALAGGKETQYF. DNA for the CDR3: TGCAGTGCTCTAGCGGGAGGGAAAGAGACCCAGTACTTC.

The sample holds many counts of this clonotype. A much bigger clone sits one base away, suggesting this may be a read error. This chain connects TRBV27 to TRBJ2-1; no reliable D call. The CDR3 sequence is 12 residues long. The germline V and J ends were trimmed by 6 bases and 4 bases, with 7 bases remaining between them. CDR1 and CDR2 from the germline V gene are MNHEY and SMNVEV (reference sequence). This CDR3 is CASSFGYNEQFF. In DNA, the CDR3 is TGTGCCAGCAGCTTCGGGTACAATGAGCAGTTCTTC.

This clonotype appeared a few times. The chain uses TRBV4-1 and TRBJ2-4, with D tentatively TRBD2 (5 bases). The V end was cut by 1 base, the J end by 4 bases, with 17 bases between. From germline, CDR1 is MGHRA and CDR2 YSYEKL. The CDR3 covers 17 residues. CDR3 sequence: CASSQVAPLSVKNIQYF. The CDR3 coding sequence is TGCGCCAGCAGCCAAGTCGCCCCCCTTAGCGTGAAAAACATTCAGTACTTC.

The chain has TRBV5-1 and TRBJ1-1, with D tentatively TRBD1 (5 bases). Germline V gene data show CDR1 as SGHRS and CDR2 as YFSETQ. The V end lost 4 bases, the J end lost 3 bases, and 13 bases lay between the germline ends. This CDR3 is 14 amino acids long. CDR3 DNA: TGCGCCAGCAGCCCGGCTGCGGGGCACACTGAAGCTTTCTTT. This encodes CASSPAAGHTEAFF.

As regards this clonotype: One junction end does not reproduce the germline sequence, and a read error may be involved. This sequence joins TRBV12-3 or TRBV12-4 and TRBJ1-6; D is uncertain. This CDR3 is built from 17 residues. Here the CDR3 DNA reads TGTTCCAGCAGTTTAGTGGGGTCGGGAACTAATAATTCACCCCTCCACTTT. This translates into CSSSLVGSGTNNSPLHF.

In its sample, this clonotype was seen many times. The genes are TRBV20-1 and TRBJ2-7; 8 bases map to TRBD1. The germline V gene encodes CDR1 DFQATT and CDR2 SNEGSKA (reference sequence). The V and J ends lost 2 bases and 3 bases, in that order; junction bases with no gene match: 3. The CDR3 totals 13 residues. The CDR3 here is CSARQGAGYEQYF. Written as DNA, the CDR3 is TGCAGTGCTAGACAGGGGGCTGGCTACGAGCAGTACTTC.

This clonotype has a handful of counts. V gene TRBV3-1 combines with J gene TRBJ2-7, with TRBD2 as a possible D gene (5 bases). In germline, CDR1 is LGHDT, CDR2 YNNKEL (reference sequence). V gave up 0 bases and J gave up 7 bases, with 16 bases separating them. This CDR3 is 15 amino acids long. The CDR3 DNA reads as TGTGCCAGCAGCCAAGAGGTCGCTAGCTACAATGAGCAGTACTTC. Protein sequence: CASSQEVASYNEQYF.

In this sample, this clonotype turned up a few times. The chain couples TRBV28 to TRBJ2-7, with D perhaps TRBD2 (5 bases). The end of the DNA fits TRBJ2-5 better, so the J call may be wrong. This CDR3 comprises 13 residues. Germline loops: CDR1 MDHEN, CDR2 SYDVKM. For the CDR3, the DNA is TGTGCCAGCAGTTTTGCGGGTCGGGAGACCCAGTACTTC. Residues: CASSFAGRETQYF.

This clonotype is a singleton in its sample. This chain uses TRBV10-3 with TRBJ2-3; 11 nucleotides line up with TRBD2. J was trimmed by 2 bases and V by 6 bases; bases with no gene match: 7. The CDR3 loop spans 16 amino acids. The germline CDR1 and CDR2 sequences are ENHRY and SYGVKD. The CDR3 nucleotides read TGTGCCATCAGCGGTGTAGCGGGGGGGCACACAGATACGCAGTATTTT. Amino acid sequence: CAISGVAGGHTDTQYF.

This clonotype was seen at least ten times. The chain uses TRBV29-1 and TRBJ2-1; D may match TRBD1 or TRBD2 (6 bases each). Per the germline V gene, CDR1 is SQVTM and CDR2 is ANQGSEA. The CDR3 covers 13 residues. V was cut by 7 bases and J by 9 bases, with 19 bases left in between. CDR3 residues: CSALAEGGSEQFF. Here the CDR3 DNA reads TGCAGCGCCTTAGCGGAGGGGGGAAGTGAGCAGTTCTTC.

The rearrangement joins TRBV20-1 to TRBJ2-5; D possibly corresponds to TRBD2 (5 bases). CDR3 length: 12 residues. Germline values: CDR1 DFQATT, CDR2 SNEGSKA (reference sequence). The V end was cut by 2 bases, the J end by 11 bases, with 15 bases between. The CDR3 DNA reads as TGCAGTGCTAGACCTCCTAGCAATGAGCAGTACTTC. Translating it yields CSARPPSNEQYF.

The genes are TRBV20-1 and TRBJ2-5; the match to TRBD2 covers 9 bases. Germline-derived CDR1 and CDR2 are DFQATT and SNEGSKA (reference sequence). Trimming at V came to 4 bases and at J to 0 bases, leaving 3 bases not matched to a gene. The CDR3 consists of 14 residues. As DNA, the CDR3 is TGCAGTGCTAACCTAGCGGGGAACCAAGAGACCCAGTACTTC. Its protein product is CSANLAGNQETQYF.

The table lists this clonotype with many counts. The junction departs from the called germline gene at one end, perhaps through a read error. The chain recombines TRBV12-3 or TRBV12-4 with TRBJ2-5, with TRBD2 matching over 7 bases. The CDR3 has 15 residues. CDR3 bases: TGTGCCAGCGGATCCCCGCGGGACTACCAGGAGACCCAGTACTTC. The encoded protein is CASGSPRDYQETQYF.